This entry describes one T cell receptor (beta chain). Other DNA sequences in the sample encode the same CDR3. This specimen belongs to a study of T cell responses to AZD1222 COVID-19 vaccine. Data came from immunoSEQ multiplex PCR; TCRdb stores just in-frame clones and leaves some out. The sample consists of roughly 120,000 clones, 80% to 90% of them appearing once. Trimming pared 0 bases from V and 5 bases from J, leaving 16 bases between. The CDR3 runs 16 residues. Germline V gene lookup returns CDR1 PRHDT and CDR2 FYEKMQ (reference sequence). The rearrangement uses TRBV13 and TRBJ1-2; the D gene is possibly TRBD1 (6 bases). This TCR came from an adult in good health. The sequencing used peripheral blood, collected on day 0 of MenACWY control vaccination. CDR3 region: CASSLGRGRGGYGYTF. The CDR3 DNA is TGTGCCAGCAGCTTAGGCCGGGGCAGGGGAGGATATGGCTACACCTTC.